Following are 5 T cell receptor beta chains from one sample sequenced in a study of PD-L1 blockade in urothelial cancer. Some clones are missing from TCRdb's copy, which holds only in-frame ones; the method was immunoSEQ multiplex PCR. The sample has 29,000 or so clones; around 80% are singletons. Time point given: peripheral blood 6 weeks after treatment start. Here the sequenced sample was PBMCs, taken around atezolizumab (anti-PD-L1) treatment. The receptors derive from a man between 70 and 80 years old with urothelial cancer.

The chain is built from TRBV14 and TRBJ2-2; TRBD1 matches 9 bases. There are 16 residues in the CDR3. The J segment lost 6 bases and the V segment lost 4 bases, leaving 9 bases of the junction unmatched. Germline V gene lookup returns CDR1 SGHDN and CDR2 FVKESK. In nucleotides, the CDR3 is TGTGCCAGCAGCCCTTGGACAGGGGCAATTGCCGGGGAGCTGTTTTTT. It yields the protein CASSPWTGAIAGELFF.

The chain employs TRBV28 and TRBJ2-1, with D maybe TRBD2 (5 bases). The germline V gene has CDR1 MDHEN and CDR2 SYDVKM. The CDR3 consists of 16 residues. V was cut by 4 bases and J by 3 bases, with 16 bases left in between. CDR3 DNA sequence: TGTGCCAGCAGTTCCACTAGTCTTCGGGTCTACAATGAGCAGTTCTTC. This encodes CASSSTSLRVYNEQFF.

This sequence joins TRBV7-3 and TRBJ2-5, with a weak D call TRBD2 (5 bases). Germline values: CDR1 SGHTA, CDR2 FQGTGA. V was shortened by 0 bases and J by 5 bases, with 13 bases between the two germline ends. The CDR3 spans 15 residues. CDR3 protein: CASSLTRAPRETQYF. The CDR3, as DNA: TGTGCCAGCAGCTTAACGAGGGCTCCCCGGGAGACCCAGTACTTC.

DNA of the CDR3: TGTGCCACCAGCAGGGACAGTATATCTGGAAACACCATATATTTT. This encodes CATSRDSISGNTIYF. The chain joins TRBV15 to TRBJ1-3; possible D gene TRBD1, 6 bases. The CDR3 length is 15 residues. The V gene lost 3 bases and the J gene lost 1 base, with 10 bases spanning the gap. The germline CDR1 and CDR2 sequences are LNHNV and YYDKDF (reference sequence).

This clone came up once. This sequence joins TRBV5-5 and TRBJ1-4; 7 positions agree with TRBD1. Per the germline V gene, CDR1 is SGHKS and CDR2 is YYEKEE (reference sequence). V shed 2 bases, J shed 8 bases, and the junction held 6 bases outside the gene matches. The CDR3 covers 14 residues. The CDR3 bases are TGTGCCAGCAGCTTCGGAGACAGGGTAGAAAAACTGTTTTTT. Its translation is CASSFGDRVEKLFF.